This T cell receptor (beta chain) is drawn from a study of T-cell reconstitution after alpha-beta-depleted transplantation in children. This CDR3 has 15 residues. The germline V and J ends were trimmed by 9 bases and 0 bases, with 15 bases remaining between them. CDR1 and CDR2 (germline): MNHEY, SMNVEV (reference sequence). Unique molecular identifiers featured in how the TCRbeta library was prepared. One entry per CDR3 protein, called by TCRdb with MiXCR from the PCR reads. The sample comprises 200,000 to 250,000 distinct CDR3 sequences, under 9.5% of which are singletons, and 6.2% rests with the top ten.

This receptor was identified in a human donor who donated a stem cell graft to a child with acute lymphoblastic leukemia. V and J are TRBV27 and TRBJ1-3, with D perhaps TRBD1 (6 bases). Sequenced here: PBMCs from the stem cell graft donor, sampled from the stem cell graft. The CDR3 is CASSQGLSSGNTIYF. CDR3 sequence (DNA): TGTGCCAGTTCCCAGGGGTTAAGCTCTGGAAACACCATATATTTT.